The 14 T cell receptor beta chains reported below all come from one sample, sequenced in a study of T cell responses to AZD1222 COVID-19 vaccine. The protocol was immunoSEQ multiplex PCR, while the TCRdb copy is restricted to in-frame clones and leaves out a portion. This sample has some 150,000 clones, with roughly 90% found just once. The sample here was peripheral blood, taken 28 days after the second AZD1222 dose. The receptors originated from an adult who received the AZD1222 COVID-19 vaccine.

V gene TRBV29-1 combines with J gene TRBJ1-4; D gene ambiguous. CDR1 and CDR2 (germline): SQVTM, ANQGSEA. CDR3 size: 15 residues. Trimming pared 2 bases from V and 3 bases from J, leaving 13 bases between. CDR3 DNA sequence: TGCAGCGTTGAAACCACCGGGCAGCCTAATGAAAAACTGTTTTTT. Its translation is CSVETTGQPNEKLFF. The whole variable domain, filled in from reference TRBV29-1 and TRBJ1-4, reads SAVISQKPSRDICQRGTSLTIQCQVDSQVTMMFWYRQQPGQSLTLIATANQGSEATYESGFVIDKFPISRPNLTFSTLTVSNMSPEDSSIYLCSVETTGQPNEKLFFGSGTQLSVL.

The rearrangement joins TRBV25-1 to TRBJ1-6; D unclear. The germline V gene has CDR1 MGHDK and CDR2 SYGVNS. The ends were cut back, 4 bases at V and 6 bases at J, with 10 bases in the middle. This CDR3 comprises 14 residues. In nucleotides, the CDR3 is TGTGCCAGCAGTGTACTACAGCCTAATTCACCCCTCCACTTT. As protein: CASSVLQPNSPLHF.

The J gene is TRBJ1-4, the V gene TRBV3-1 (or the pseudogene TRBV3-2); unclear D gene. The length of the CDR3 is 15 residues. Germline values: CDR1 LGHDT, CDR2 YNNKEL (reference sequence). The ends were cut back, 0 bases at V and 5 bases at J, with 10 bases in the middle. CDR3 DNA sequence: TGTGCCAGCAGCCAAGATGGCCGGATAAATGAAAAACTGTTTTTT. Protein sequence: CASSQDGRINEKLFF.

CDR3: CASSFQRESYNEQFF. The CDR3 DNA sequence: TGCGCCAGCAGCTTCCAGCGGGAGTCCTACAATGAGCAGTTCTTC. The rearrangement uses TRBV5-1 and TRBJ2-1; 8 bases line up with TRBD2. J gave up 1 base and V 2 bases, and 2 bases lay outside the gene matches. Germline values: CDR1 SGHRS, CDR2 YFSETQ. The length of the CDR3 is 15 residues.

The rearrangement uses TRBV3-1 (or the pseudogene TRBV3-2) and TRBJ1-2; D gene ambiguous. Deletions cut 4 bases from V and 5 bases from J, with 14 bases between. The V gene's germline CDR1 is LGHDT and CDR2 YNNKEL (reference sequence). This CDR3 is 14 amino acids long. The CDR3, as DNA: TGTGCCAGCAGCCCTTCGGAGGGAACTTATGGCTACACCTTC. Protein product: CASSPSEGTYGYTF.

This chain connects TRBV10-1 to TRBJ2-1; D gene ambiguous. From germline, CDR1 is WNHNN and CDR2 SYGVQD (reference sequence). The CDR3 extends over 15 amino acids. V lost 3 bases, J lost 10 bases, and 19 bases lay in between. CDR3 amino acids: CASSESGKPSLEQFF. The CDR3 DNA reads as TGCGCCAGCAGTGAATCTGGGAAGCCCAGTCTCGAGCAGTTCTTC.

The chain combines TRBV12-3 or TRBV12-4 with TRBJ1-2; no reliable D call. Trimming pared 5 bases from V and 7 bases from J, leaving 8 bases between. The CDR3 length is 11 residues. This CDR3 is CASSPGIGYTF. The CDR3 DNA sequence: TGTGCCAGCAGTCCGGGAATTGGCTACACCTTC.

V and J are TRBV2 and TRBJ1-1; TRBD1 matches 7 bases. This CDR3 spans 17 amino acids. J lost 0 bases, V lost 2 bases, and 9 bases had no gene match. CDR1 and CDR2 (germline): SNHLY, FYNNEI. CDR3 region: CASSESRGQGLNTEAFF. The CDR3 coding sequence is TGTGCCAGCAGTGAAAGTAGGGGGCAAGGGCTGAACACTGAAGCTTTCTTT.

V is TRBV28 and J is TRBJ1-5, with a possible D match to TRBD1 (5 bases). The CDR3 is made up of 13 amino acids. Germline assignment: CDR1 MDHEN and CDR2 SYDVKM. With 8 bases removed from V and 6 bases from J, the gap between germline ends came to 14 bases. The CDR3, as DNA: TGTGCCAGCGCGAACGGGGGAAGTCAGCCCCAGCATTTT. It yields the protein CASANGGSQPQHF.

The J gene is TRBJ2-5, the V gene TRBV10-3, with TRBD2 matching over 9 bases. Germline V gives CDR1 ENHRY, CDR2 SYGVKD. The CDR3 consists of 15 residues. V shed 0 bases and J 5 bases; nucleotides not matched to a gene: 4. This chain's CDR3 is CAISESRREGETQYF. The CDR3 region has the DNA TGTGCCATCAGTGAGTCGCGGCGGGAGGGGGAGACCCAGTACTTC.

This chain links TRBV30 with TRBJ2-7, with D possibly being TRBD1 or TRBD2 (6 bases each). V was pared by 0 bases and J by 3 bases, with 18 bases between. Germline CDR1 is GTSNPN and CDR2 is SVGIG (reference sequence). The CDR3 extends over 16 amino acids. The CDR3 region is CAWSVPRGGGGYEQYF. The CDR3 DNA reads TGTGCCTGGAGTGTCCCCCGAGGGGGAGGTGGCTACGAGCAGTACTTC.

The V and J genes are TRBV6-1 and TRBJ1-5; D is undetermined. In germline, CDR1 is MNHNS, CDR2 SASEGT. Trimming left V 1 base short and J 0 bases short, with 7 bases between. The CDR3 is 15 amino acids. The CDR3 DNA reads TGTGCCAGCAGTGAAGTAGGGTATAGCAATCAGCCCCAGCATTTT. Translation gives CASSEVGYSNQPQHF.

The chain links TRBV29-1 to TRBJ1-5, with 9 bases that match TRBD1. In germline, CDR1 is SQVTM, CDR2 ANQGSEA. The junction had 7 bases not matched to a gene; V was cut back by 7 bases and J by 3 bases. The CDR3 extends over 14 amino acids. CDR3 sequence reads: CSAKTGGSNQPQHF. Here the CDR3 DNA reads TGCAGCGCCAAGACAGGGGGATCCAATCAGCCCCAGCATTTT.

The V call is TRBV2, the J call TRBJ2-7; D unresolved. The CDR3 loop spans 15 amino acids. Trimming pared 5 bases from V and 2 bases from J, leaving 16 bases between. Germline V gives CDR1 SNHLY, CDR2 FYNNEI. The CDR3 coding sequence is TGTGCCAGCAGTCGGACGAACAGAGGCACCTACGAGCAGTACTTC. Protein product: CASSRTNRGTYEQYF.